One T cell receptor beta chain is described in this entry. The time point was: pretreatment peripheral blood. J was trimmed by 2 bases and V by 0 bases; bases with no gene match: 7. This CDR3 has 16 amino acids. Germline V gene data show CDR1 as SGHDN and CDR2 as FVKESK. Measured with immunoSEQ multiplex PCR; TCRdb has only the in-frame clones, and not every one. Found here are roughly 77,000 clones, less than 90% of them singletons; the top ten hold around a tenth. This sample is part of a study of PD-L1 blockade in urothelial cancer. Sequences were derived from PBMCs, sampled around atezolizumab (anti-PD-L1) treatment. This clonotype originated in a woman between 65 and 79 years old with urothelial cancer. This chain connects TRBV14 to TRBJ2-7, with 7 positions matching TRBD2. This CDR3 is CASSQDSLAATYEQYF. The CDR3 DNA sequence: TGTGCCAGCAGCCAAGATAGCCTAGCGGCGACCTACGAGCAGTACTTC.